This T cell receptor (beta chain) was obtained from a study of blood T cells in healthy people across ages. Through a sample-barcoded 5' primer and a J-beta primer mix, a second PCR was run for about 6 to 11 cycles. Template switching added a 12-random-nucleotide identifier to every cDNA molecule. In TCRdb, the 5' RACE reads were re-called with MiXCR into one record per CDR3 protein. The top ten clones hold around 11% of a sample with approximately 1.5 million distinct CDR3 sequences, about 31% of them seen once. The sequence was collected from a woman aged 30 to 39 in good health. Sequencing was carried out using blood.

The CDR3 region is CASSQGDSEETQYF. The CDR3 DNA follows: TGTGCCAGCAGCCAAGGGGATAGCGAAGAGACCCAGTACTTC. The V call is TRBV3-1, the J call TRBJ2-5; possible D gene TRBD2, 5 bases. Trimming stripped 1 base from V and 3 bases from J, with 9 bases between. Germline V lookup: CDR1 LGHDT, CDR2 YNNKEL (reference sequence). The CDR3 extends over 14 amino acids.